This T cell receptor (beta chain) was observed in a study of OX40 agonist ivuxolimab in advanced cancers. Background on the whole study: The costimulatory receptor OX40 (CD134) was targeted by ivuxolimab, a fully human IgG2 agonistic monoclonal antibody. Intravenous ivuxolimab was administered to patients every 2 weeks at six dose levels: 0.01, 0.1, 0.3, 1.5, 3 and 10 mg/kg. Of the roughly 52 patients in dose escalation, some 20 had hepatocellular carcinoma, about 15 had melanoma, 9 had renal cell carcinoma and 9 had head and neck cancer. In the dose-escalation cohort, more than 75% of patients were male, and the mean age was approximately 60 years, with a range of about 20 to 79. Patients were allowed to have had prior anti-PD-1, anti-PD-L1 or anti-CTLA-4 therapy, and 30% to 40% of the dose-escalation patients had previously received checkpoint inhibitors. Three dose-escalation patients achieved partial responses, one with hepatocellular carcinoma and two with cutaneous melanoma. Peripheral TCRbeta sequencing aimed to test whether ivuxolimab altered TCR sequence diversity and caused clonal T-cell expansion. The monotherapy dose-escalation portion (N ≈ 57 patients) of the phase I ivuxolimab trial is reported in the paper. The research as a whole found: Antigen specificity was not determined for the clonally expanded peripheral T cells. Partial responders in the 0.1-3.0 mg/kg groups had among the lowest normalized peripheral clonal expansion, especially among CD8+ T cells. Low levels of normalized T-cell clonal expansion were also seen in some patients who did not respond. After ivuxolimab, CD8+ T cells had more expanded clones than CD4+ T cells on average. At doses from 0.1 to 3.0 mg/kg, clonal expansion was seen in both CD4+ and CD8+ blood T cells between baseline and week 6.

Details on this clone: Its antigen remains unidentified. It has no much larger one-base neighbor in the sample; base qualities were not kept.

The germline V gene supplies CDR1 MNHNS and CDR2 SASEGT. Between the V and J ends, shortened by 0 bases and 0 bases respectively, the junction contains 10 bases. There are 16 amino acids in the CDR3, from cysteine to phenylalanine inclusive. The only DNA kept is the CDR3, 48 bases in frame from the first base. Patients with a history of autoimmune disease or receiving systemic immunosuppression were excluded from the trial. In every dose cohort, peripheral blood was drawn for TCR sequencing at baseline, cycle 4 day 1, and cycle 7 day 1. Samples came from an open-label, multicenter, first-in-human phase I dose-escalation trial of ivuxolimab. Adults with locally advanced or metastatic melanoma, renal cell carcinoma, hepatocellular carcinoma or head and neck squamous cell carcinoma were enrolled in the trial. Before TCR sequencing, CD4+ T cells and CD8+ T cells from peripheral blood were sorted into separate populations.

For sequencing of the TCRbeta CDR3 region, genomic DNA was extracted from the sorted cells. TCRbeta CDR3 regions were sequenced using the immunoSEQ Assay. The immuneACCESS repertoire file appears here via TCRdb, limited to in-frame rearrangements. These files lack a portion of the clones; in checked studies, under half of the deficit traces to unresolved V genes, and the cause of the others is not known. This sample is represented by around 62,000 clones; roughly four fifths of them were singletons. The ten largest clones take up about 1.6% of the sample. The chain employs TRBV6-1 and TRBJ2-3; the D gene is not confidently resolved. Material: CD4+ or CD8+ T cells sorted from blood, obtained in a trial of the OX40 agonist ivuxolimab. The TCR originated in an adult with an advanced solid tumor such as melanoma, head and neck, liver or kidney cancer. The CDR3 region has the sequence CASSEANSGSTDTQYF. At the DNA level, the sequence is TGTGCCAGCAGTGAAGCCAACTCGGGTAGCACAGATACGCAGTATTTT.